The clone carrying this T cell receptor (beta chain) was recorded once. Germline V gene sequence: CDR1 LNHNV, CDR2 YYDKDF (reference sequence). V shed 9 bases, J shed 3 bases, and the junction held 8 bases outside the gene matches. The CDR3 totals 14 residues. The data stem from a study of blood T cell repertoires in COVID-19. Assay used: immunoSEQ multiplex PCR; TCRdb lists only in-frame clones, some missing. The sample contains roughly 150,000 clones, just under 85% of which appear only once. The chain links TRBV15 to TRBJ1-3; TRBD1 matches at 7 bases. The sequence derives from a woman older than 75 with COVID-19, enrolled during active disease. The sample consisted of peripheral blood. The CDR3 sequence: CATMQGESGNTIYF. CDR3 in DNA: TGTGCCACGATGCAGGGGGAGAGTGGAAACACCATATATTTT.